This T cell receptor beta chain came from a study of OX40 agonist ivuxolimab in advanced cancers. Turning to the study itself: Enrolled patients in dose escalation had cancers that were hepatocellular carcinoma, melanoma, renal cell or head and neck cancer.

Broader study findings: Specificity for antigen went undetermined in the expanded peripheral T cells. Those patients achieving a partial response at 0.1-3.0 mg/kg showed among the lowest clonal expansion. Clonal expansion was seen in CD4+ and CD8+ blood T cells by week 6 at 0.1 to 3.0 mg/kg.

TCRdb's table, derived via immunoSEQ multiplex PCR, lists solely in-frame clones and lacks some. The sample consists of 70,000 to 90,000 clones, about 92% of them appearing once. Note on this clone: What it binds is unknown.

This CDR3 spans 15 amino acids. Germline loops: CDR1 MNHNY, CDR2 SVGAGI (reference sequence). V shed 0 bases and J shed 3 bases, with 12 bases lying between them. V and J are TRBV6-6 and TRBJ2-7; weak D call: TRBD1 (5 bases). The TCR originated in an adult with an advanced solid tumor such as melanoma, head and neck, liver or kidney cancer. The sample was CD4+ or CD8+ T cells sorted from blood, taken in a trial of the OX40 agonist ivuxolimab. The CDR3 DNA reads as TGTGCCAGCAGTTACTCGGGGCAGGGAATCTACGAGCAGTACTTC. It specifies CASSYSGQGIYEQYF.